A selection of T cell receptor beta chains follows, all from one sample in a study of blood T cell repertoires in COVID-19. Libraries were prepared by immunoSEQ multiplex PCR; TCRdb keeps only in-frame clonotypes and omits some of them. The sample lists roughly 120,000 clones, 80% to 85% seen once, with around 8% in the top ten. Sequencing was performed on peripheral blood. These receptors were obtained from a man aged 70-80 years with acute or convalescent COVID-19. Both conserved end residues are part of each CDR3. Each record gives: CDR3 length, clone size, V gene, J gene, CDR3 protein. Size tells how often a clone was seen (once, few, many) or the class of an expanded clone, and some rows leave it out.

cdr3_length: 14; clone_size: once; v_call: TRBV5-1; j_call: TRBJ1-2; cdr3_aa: CASSYRTGPYGYTF
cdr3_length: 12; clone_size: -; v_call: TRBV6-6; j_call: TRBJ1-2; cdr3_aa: CASSPRGRGYTF
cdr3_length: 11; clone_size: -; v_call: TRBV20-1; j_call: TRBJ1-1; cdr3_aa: CSASSPTEAFF
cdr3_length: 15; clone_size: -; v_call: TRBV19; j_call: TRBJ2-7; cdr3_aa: CASSKGQGFGYEQYF
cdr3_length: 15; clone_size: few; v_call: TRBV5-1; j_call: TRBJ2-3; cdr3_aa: CASRHPTGAQDTQYF
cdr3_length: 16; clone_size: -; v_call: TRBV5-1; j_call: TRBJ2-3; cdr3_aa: CASSPGTGWGTDTQYF
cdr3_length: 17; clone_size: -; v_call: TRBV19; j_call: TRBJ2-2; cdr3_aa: CANKEVPGLINTGELFF
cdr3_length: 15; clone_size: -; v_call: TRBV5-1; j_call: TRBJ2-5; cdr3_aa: CASSRDRGRKETQYF
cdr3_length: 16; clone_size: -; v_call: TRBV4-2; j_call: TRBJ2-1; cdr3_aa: CASSQDRGLVHNEQFF
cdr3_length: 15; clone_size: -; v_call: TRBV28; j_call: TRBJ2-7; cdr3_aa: CASSLAAGGAWGQYF
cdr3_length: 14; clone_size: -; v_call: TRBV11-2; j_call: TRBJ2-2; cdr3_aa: CASTERSNTGELFF
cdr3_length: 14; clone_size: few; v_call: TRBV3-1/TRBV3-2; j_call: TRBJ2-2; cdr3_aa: CASSPLRNTGELFF
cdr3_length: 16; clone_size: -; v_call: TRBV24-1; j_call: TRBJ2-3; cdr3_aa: CATSDSLAGGTDTQYF
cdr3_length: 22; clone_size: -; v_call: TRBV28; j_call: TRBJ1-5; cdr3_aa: CASSSSGTAVPFSPYSNQPQHF
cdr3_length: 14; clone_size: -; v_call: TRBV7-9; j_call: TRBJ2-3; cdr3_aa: CASSARQGTDTQYF
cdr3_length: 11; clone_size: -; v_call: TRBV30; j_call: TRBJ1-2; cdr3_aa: CAWMTAEGYTF
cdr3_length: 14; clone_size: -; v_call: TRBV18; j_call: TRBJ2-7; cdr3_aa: CASSPIKGAYEQYF
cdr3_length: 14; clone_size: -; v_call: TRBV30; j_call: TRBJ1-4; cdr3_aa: CAWSGGGTNEKLFF
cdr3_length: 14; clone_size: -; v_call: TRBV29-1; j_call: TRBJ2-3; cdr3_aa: CSGLAGGAADTQYF
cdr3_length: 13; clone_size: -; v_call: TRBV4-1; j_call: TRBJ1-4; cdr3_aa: CASSAQDRGELFF
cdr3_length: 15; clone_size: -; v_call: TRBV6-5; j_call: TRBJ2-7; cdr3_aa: CASSLFSGSTYEQYF
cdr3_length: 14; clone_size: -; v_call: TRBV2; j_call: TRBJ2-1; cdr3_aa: CASSGGAVYNEQFF
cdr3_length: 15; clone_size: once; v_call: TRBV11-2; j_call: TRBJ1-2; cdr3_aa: CASTLRSALNYGYTF
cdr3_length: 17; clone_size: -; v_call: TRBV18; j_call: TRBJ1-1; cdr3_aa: CASSPPGQRTMNTEAFF
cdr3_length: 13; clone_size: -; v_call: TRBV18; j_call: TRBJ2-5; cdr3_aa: CASSRTREETQYF